The 21 T cell receptor beta chains listed next were all sequenced from one sample in a study of cytomegalovirus exposure and HLA in healthy donors. The PCR was carried out with 60 Vbeta primers and 13 Jbeta primers. Data came from immunoSEQ multiplex PCR; TCRdb stores just in-frame clones and leaves some out. The table shows roughly 150,000 clones, with around four fifths occurring only once. The sequenced sample consisted of PBMCs. The origin of the receptors is a male donor in good health and CMV-seronegative.

The chain combines TRBV15 with TRBJ1-1, with D possibly TRBD1 on 5 matching bases. Between the trimmed V and J ends, which lost 2 bases and 0 bases, there was a span of 16 bases. Germline V lookup: CDR1 LNHNV, CDR2 YYDKDF (reference sequence). The CDR3 is made up of 17 amino acids. The CDR3 is CATSRPPAAGVNTEAFF. The CDR3 DNA sequence: TGTGCCACCAGCAGACCCCCCGCGGCGGGGGTGAACACTGAAGCTTTCTTT.

This chain joins TRBV7-9 and TRBJ1-2; TRBD1 matches at 10 bases. In germline, CDR1 is SEHNR, CDR2 FQNEAQ (reference sequence). This CDR3 comprises 17 residues. J lost 4 bases, V lost 3 bases, and 11 bases had no gene match. Here the CDR3 DNA reads TGTGCCAGCAGCTTTTCCGGGACAGGGGAAGTTTTCTATGGCTACACCTTC. Translating gives CASSFSGTGEVFYGYTF. Variable domain in full (rest from reference TRBV7-9 and TRBJ1-2): DTGVSQNPRHKITKRGQNVTFRCDPISEHNRLYWYRQTLGQGPEFLTYFQNEAQLEKSRLLSDRFSAERPKGSFSTLEIQRTEQGDSAMYLCASSFSGTGEVFYGYTFGSGTRLTVV.

This chain joins TRBV10-1 and TRBJ2-5, with D possibly TRBD1 on 5 matching bases. This CDR3 is 15 amino acids long. Trimming pared 0 bases from V and 7 bases from J, leaving 15 bases between. The germline gives CDR1 WNHNN, CDR2 SYGVQD (reference sequence). The CDR3 DNA sequence: TGCGCCAGCAGTGAGTCGGGCAGGGCCCGGGCGACCCAGTACTTC. It yields the protein CASSESGRARATQYF.

This chain links TRBV28 with TRBJ1-2; TRBD1 matches at 7 bases. The ends lost 1 base at V and 2 bases at J; junction bases unmatched: 4. Per the germline V gene, CDR1 is MDHEN and CDR2 is SYDVKM. CDR3 length: 15 residues. CDR3 sequence: CASSLLAGGNYGYTF. The CDR3 nucleotides read TGTGCCAGCAGTTTATTGGCAGGGGGGAACTATGGCTACACCTTC.

This clone has just a few counts. The chain couples TRBV19 to TRBJ1-5; 8 bases are a match to TRBD1. Unmatched junction bases numbered 3, after V lost 6 bases and J lost 5 bases. The germline gives CDR1 LNHDA, CDR2 SQIVND (reference sequence). The length of the CDR3 is 13 residues. CDR3 protein: CASRDREDQPQHF. The DNA for the CDR3 is TGTGCCAGTAGGGACAGGGAGGATCAGCCCCAGCATTTT.

The chain carries TRBV28 and TRBJ2-7, with D possibly TRBD2 on 6 matching bases. V lost 6 bases and J 3 bases, leaving 18 bases between the germline ends. Germline V CDR1 and CDR2: MDHEN, SYDVKM. This CDR3 comprises 15 residues. This CDR3 is CASRGTGGLGYEQYF. CDR3 bases: TGTGCCAGCAGGGGGACTGGAGGGCTTGGCTACGAGCAGTACTTC.

The chain is built from TRBV4-2 and TRBJ2-7; 9 bases are a match to TRBD2. This CDR3 spans 16 amino acids. Germline values: CDR1 LGHNA, CDR2 YNFKEQ. Germline trimming cut 0 bases from V and 4 bases from J; bases unmatched to any gene: 7. The CDR3 spells CASSQDLAGGAYEQYF. For the CDR3, the DNA is TGTGCCAGCAGCCAAGATCTGGCGGGAGGGGCTTACGAGCAGTACTTC.

This clone turned up a few times. The gene calls are TRBV19 and TRBJ2-6; 9 positions agree with TRBD1. The V gene end was trimmed by 3 bases and the J gene end by 9 bases; junction bases not matched to a gene: 12. The CDR3 has 17 residues. Looked up from germline, CDR1 is LNHDA and CDR2 is SQIVND (reference sequence). The CDR3 sequence is CASSIVGVGQGYNVLTF. The CDR3 nucleotides read TGTGCCAGTAGTATCGTCGGGGTAGGACAGGGGTACAACGTCCTGACTTTC.

The rearrangement uses TRBV10-1 and TRBJ1-2; D unresolved. Looked up from germline, CDR1 is WNHNN and CDR2 is SYGVQD (reference sequence). The CDR3 sequence is 17 residues long. V shed 7 bases and J shed 1 base, with 22 bases lying between them. This CDR3 reads CASTFQVTDIFNYGYTF. CDR3 bases: TGCGCCAGCACCTTTCAGGTTACCGACATCTTTAACTATGGCTACACCTTC.

V is TRBV7-8 and J is TRBJ2-1, with 13 bases aligning to TRBD2. The germline gives CDR1 SGHVS, CDR2 FQNEAQ. There are 15 residues in the CDR3. V shed 5 bases, J shed 10 bases, and the junction held 8 bases outside the gene matches. In DNA form, the CDR3 reads TGTGCCAGCAGCGACTTCCCGGGACTAGCGGGGGAGCAGTTCTTC. This gives the protein CASSDFPGLAGEQFF.

The chain recombines TRBV11-1 with TRBJ2-1; 8 bases agree with TRBD2. This CDR3 is built from 14 residues. The J segment lost 5 bases and the V segment lost 6 bases, leaving 6 bases of the junction unmatched. Per the germline V gene, CDR1 is SGHAT and CDR2 is FQDESV (reference sequence). In nucleotides, the CDR3 is TGTGCCAGCAGTCTCCGGGAGGGGGACAATGAGCAGTTCTTC. Translation: CASSLREGDNEQFF.

The rearrangement joins TRBV4-1 to TRBJ2-7, with TRBD2 identical over 15 bases. V was pared by 0 bases and J by 2 bases, with 5 bases of the junction left unmatched. The CDR3 contains 18 residues. The germline V gene has CDR1 MGHRA and CDR2 YSYEKL. CDR3 protein: CASSQDEGLAGGAYEQYF. The CDR3 DNA follows: TGCGCCAGCAGCCAAGACGAGGGACTAGCGGGGGGCGCCTACGAGCAGTACTTC.

This clone was seen a few times. This chain connects TRBV9 to TRBJ1-6, with 7 bases that match TRBD1. The CDR3 contains 15 residues. V was pared by 0 bases and J by 6 bases, with 3 bases of the junction left unmatched. The germline V gene encodes CDR1 SGDLS and CDR2 YYNGEE. CDR3 nucleotide sequence: TGTGCCAGCAGCGTAGAGGGACAGACTAATTCACCCCTCCACTTT. Translating it yields CASSVEGQTNSPLHF. The whole variable domain, remainder taken from reference TRBV9 and TRBJ1-6, is DSGVTQTPKHLITATGQRVTLRCSPRSGDLSVYWYQQSLDQGLQFLIQYYNGEERAKGNILERFSAQQFPDLHSELNLSSLELGDSALYFCASSVEGQTNSPLHFGNGTRLTVT.

The rearrangement uses TRBV25-1 and TRBJ2-5, with TRBD1 matching over 10 bases. Germline V lookup: CDR1 MGHDK, CDR2 SYGVNS. After removal of 7 bases from V and 4 bases from J, the junction contained 6 bases not matched to a gene. The CDR3 runs 14 residues. This CDR3 is CASTARTGGETQYF. Here the CDR3 DNA reads TGTGCCAGCACGGCAAGGACAGGGGGAGAGACCCAGTACTTC.

The chain links TRBV7-8 to TRBJ1-2; tentative D call: TRBD1 (6 bases). Germline lookup yields CDR1 SGHVS and CDR2 FQNEAQ. The CDR3 sequence is 16 residues long. V dropped 5 bases and J dropped 2 bases, with 18 bases sitting between them. Here the CDR3 DNA reads TGTGCCAGCAGCCAAACTCAGGGGCAAAGAAACTATGGCTACACCTTC. Its protein product is CASSQTQGQRNYGYTF.

CDR3 loop: CASSIVGTGGNEQFF. The DNA for the CDR3 is TGTGCCAGTAGTATAGTAGGGACAGGGGGGAATGAGCAGTTCTTC. The chain has TRBV19 and TRBJ2-1; TRBD1 matches at 11 bases. The CDR3 runs to 15 residues. The trim removed 1 base at V and 7 bases at J, leaving 3 bases unmatched. Germline values: CDR1 LNHDA, CDR2 SQIVND (reference sequence).

The gene calls are TRBV7-8 and TRBJ2-3; tentative D call: TRBD2 (5 bases). The V and J ends lost 4 bases and 6 bases respectively, with 11 bases between them. Germline V lookup: CDR1 SGHVS, CDR2 FQNEAQ. CDR3 length: 13 amino acids. CDR3 nucleotide sequence: TGTGCCAGCAGCTCGAGCGCGGGTGATACGCAGTATTTT. Protein: CASSSSAGDTQYF.

The V call is TRBV12-5, the J call TRBJ2-1; the match to TRBD2 covers 14 bases. Germline V CDR1 and CDR2: LGHNT, FRNRAP. The CDR3 extends over 16 amino acids. V shed 7 bases, J shed 7 bases, and the junction held 9 bases outside the gene matches. CDR3 region: CASEPGTSGSNNEQFF. CDR3 bases: TGTGCTAGTGAACCAGGGACTAGCGGGAGTAATAATGAGCAGTTCTTC.

V gene TRBV4-2 combines with J gene TRBJ1-1; a weak D match, TRBD1 (6 bases). The CDR3 has 15 amino acids. Germline V gene lookup returns CDR1 LGHNA and CDR2 YNFKEQ. Trimming cost V 4 bases and J 0 bases, with 12 bases left between them. CDR3 DNA: TGTGCCAGCAGCCCAAAACAGGGATTGAACACTGAAGCTTTCTTT. Its translation: CASSPKQGLNTEAFF.

The chain links TRBV7-2 to TRBJ1-1; D possibly corresponds to TRBD1 (6 bases). Germline values: CDR1 SGHTA, CDR2 FQGNSA. The CDR3 has 13 amino acids. Trimming took off 6 bases at V and 3 bases at J, with 11 bases between the two ends. CDR3 protein: CASRSQGYTEAFF. The CDR3 DNA is TGTGCCAGCAGGTCACAGGGTTACACTGAAGCTTTCTTT. Together with reference TRBV7-2 and TRBJ1-1, the CDR3 gives the full variable domain: GAGVSQSPSNKVTEKGKDVELRCDPISGHTALYWYRQSLGQGLEFLIYFQGNSAPDKSGLPSDRFSAERTGGSVSTLTIQRTQQEDSAVYLCASRSQGYTEAFFGQGTRLTVV.

This rearrangement joins TRBV5-6 to TRBJ2-5, with D perhaps TRBD2 (6 bases). From germline, CDR1 is SGHDT and CDR2 YYEEEE. The CDR3 runs to 15 residues. Trimming removed 1 base at V and 2 bases at J, with 12 bases between. This chain's CDR3 is CASSLYRRGQETQYF. The CDR3 DNA sequence: TGTGCCAGCAGCTTGTATAGGCGGGGACAAGAGACCCAGTACTTC.